This T cell receptor beta chain stems from a study of control samples from healthy donors and cancer patients. CDR1 MNHEY and CDR2 SVGAGI come from the germline V gene. Trimming removed 8 bases at V and 4 bases at J, with 12 bases between. CDR3 size: 12 residues. Using immunoSEQ multiplex PCR, the repertoire was profiled, and TCRdb retains in-frame clones only, with some absent. Among around 85,000 clones, roughly 94% were seen once, and the ten largest hold around 5%. The sequencing input was blood. The chain recombines TRBV6-5 with TRBJ2-7; possible D gene TRBD1, 5 bases. The sequence derives from a woman younger than 35 in good health. The CDR3, as DNA: TGTGCCAGCCCACGAGACAGTTACGAGCAGTACTTC. Translation: CASPRDSYEQYF.